This T cell receptor (beta chain) was recorded in a study of OX40 agonist ivuxolimab in advanced cancers. Turning to the study itself: Hepatocellular carcinoma, melanoma, renal cell or head and neck cancer was diagnosed in the dose-escalation patients. Antecedent anti-PD-1, anti-PD-L1 or anti-CTLA-4 therapy was permissible, with 35% to 40% having received some. Notes on the study in general: Relative to CD4+, CD8+ T cells held more expanded clones on average.

Concerning this clone itself: Its antigen is unidentified.

Profiling relied on immunoSEQ multiplex PCR, and the TCRdb table lists in-frame clones only, not all of them. This sample has approximately 24,000 clones, with more than 80% found just once. Per germline, CDR1 MNHEY and CDR2 SMNVEV (reference sequence). Trimming removed 5 bases from V and 4 bases from J, with 17 bases in between. CDR3 length: 16 amino acids. The chain combines TRBV27 with TRBJ1-4; D might be TRBD1 (6 bases). The sequence derives from an adult with an advanced solid tumor such as melanoma, head and neck, liver or kidney cancer. The material sequenced was CD4+ or CD8+ T cells sorted from blood, taken in a trial of the OX40 agonist ivuxolimab. Here the CDR3 DNA reads TGTGCCAGCAGTCTCTCGGGGGGGGCAGATAATGAAAAACTGTTTTTT. It yields the protein CASSLSGGADNEKLFF. Combining the CDR3 with reference TRBV27 and TRBJ1-4 gives the whole variable domain EAQVTQNPRYLITVTGKKLTVTCSQNMNHEYMSWYRQDPGLGLRQIYYSMNVEVTDKGDVPEGYKVSRKEKRNFPLILESPSPNQTSLYFCASSLSGGADNEKLFFGSGTQLSVL.